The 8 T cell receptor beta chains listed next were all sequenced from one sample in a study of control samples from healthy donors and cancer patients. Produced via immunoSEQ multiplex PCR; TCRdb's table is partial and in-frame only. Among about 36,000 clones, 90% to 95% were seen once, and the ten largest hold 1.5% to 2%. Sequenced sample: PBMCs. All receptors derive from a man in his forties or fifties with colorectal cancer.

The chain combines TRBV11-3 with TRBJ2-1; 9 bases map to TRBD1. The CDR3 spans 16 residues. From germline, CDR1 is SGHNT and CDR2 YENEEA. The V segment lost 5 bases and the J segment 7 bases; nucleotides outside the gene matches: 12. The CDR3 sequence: CASSKGQGTYMNEQFF. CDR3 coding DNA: TGTGCCAGCAGCAAAGGACAGGGGACTTATATGAATGAGCAGTTCTTC.

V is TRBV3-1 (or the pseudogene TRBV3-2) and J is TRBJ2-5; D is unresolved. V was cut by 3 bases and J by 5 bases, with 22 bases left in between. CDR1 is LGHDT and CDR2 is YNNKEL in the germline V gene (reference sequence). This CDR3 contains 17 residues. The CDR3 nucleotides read TGTGCCAGCAGCCATTATAAGATGAATTCGGATGGGGAGACCCAGTACTTC. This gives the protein CASSHYKMNSDGETQYF.

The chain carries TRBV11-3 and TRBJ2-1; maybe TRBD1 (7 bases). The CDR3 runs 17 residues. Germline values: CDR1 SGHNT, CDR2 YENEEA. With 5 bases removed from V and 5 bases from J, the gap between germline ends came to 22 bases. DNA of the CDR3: TGTGCCAGCAGCCGAGCGGCAGGGGGGACTCTTCACAATGAGCAGTTCTTC. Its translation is CASSRAAGGTLHNEQFF.

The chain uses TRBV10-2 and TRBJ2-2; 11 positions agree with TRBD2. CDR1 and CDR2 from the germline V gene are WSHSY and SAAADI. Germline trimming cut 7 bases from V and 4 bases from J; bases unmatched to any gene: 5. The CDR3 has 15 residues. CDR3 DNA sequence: TGCGCCAGCAATAGCGGGGGGGCGGGCACCGGGGAGCTGTTTTTT. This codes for CASNSGGAGTGELFF.

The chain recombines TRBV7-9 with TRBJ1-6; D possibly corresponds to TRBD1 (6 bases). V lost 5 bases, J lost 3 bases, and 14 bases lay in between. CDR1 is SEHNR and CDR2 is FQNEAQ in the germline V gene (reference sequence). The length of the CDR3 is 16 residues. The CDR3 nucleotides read TGTGCCAGCAGCGCAGCGACAGGATTCTATAATTCACCCCTCCACTTT. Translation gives CASSAATGFYNSPLHF.

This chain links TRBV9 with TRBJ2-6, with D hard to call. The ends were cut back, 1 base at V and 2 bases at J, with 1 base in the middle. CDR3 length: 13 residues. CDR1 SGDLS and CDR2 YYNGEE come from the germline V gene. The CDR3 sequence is CASSVTGANVLTF. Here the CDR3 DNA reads TGTGCCAGCAGCGTAACTGGGGCCAACGTCCTGACTTTC.

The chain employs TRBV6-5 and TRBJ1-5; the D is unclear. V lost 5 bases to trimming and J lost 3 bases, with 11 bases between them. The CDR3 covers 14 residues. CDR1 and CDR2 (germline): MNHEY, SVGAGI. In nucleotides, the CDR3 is TGTGCCAGCAGTCCCTCGGGCCTCAATCAGCCCCAGCATTTT. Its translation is CASSPSGLNQPQHF.

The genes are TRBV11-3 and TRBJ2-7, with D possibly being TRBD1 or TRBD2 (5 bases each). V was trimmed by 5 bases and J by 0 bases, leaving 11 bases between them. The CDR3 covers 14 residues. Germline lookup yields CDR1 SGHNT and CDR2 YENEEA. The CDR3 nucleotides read TGTGCCAGCAGCCAGCAGGGACCCTCCTACGAGCAGTACTTC. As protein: CASSQQGPSYEQYF.